This T cell receptor beta chain was captured by sequencing in a study of vaccination and CD4 T cells after COVID-19. Study-level information: The authors used overlapping spike peptides from SARS-CoV-2, HCoV-NL63, HCoV-OC43 and HCoV-229E to stimulate cells. Regarding the study as a whole: Counts of SARS-CoV-2-reactive clonotypes had a median that went from around 21 to 38, a nonsignificant change.

The CDR3 loop spans 15 amino acids. V was trimmed by 7 bases and J by 0 bases, leaving 15 bases between them. CDR1 and CDR2 (germline): SQVTM, ANQGSEA. This clonotype was observed once. Its antigen remains unknown. The assay that was used to sequence DNA from cultured CD4+ T cells was the Oncomine TCR Beta short-read assay. TCRdb itself ran the PCR reads through MiXCR, one entry per CDR3 protein. The table lists 20,000 to 25,000 distinct CDR3 sequences, around 43% of them singletons. Treatment reported: roughly nine-day PBMC culture with coronavirus spike peptide pools or control peptides (ViraFEST assay). Each well held around 2 million PBMCs in IL-2 (roughly 10 IU/ml) medium with around 9.4 ug/ml peptide pools.

The material sequenced was CD4+ T cells from blood, cultured in vitro. The chain uses TRBV29-1 and TRBJ1-4; D may be TRBD1 (6 bases). The clonotype originates from a human donor who had recovered from COVID-19. The CDR3, as DNA: TGCAGCGCCCGTAAAGGGACAACAACTAATGAAAAACTGTTTTTT. This translates into CSARKGTTTNEKLFF.